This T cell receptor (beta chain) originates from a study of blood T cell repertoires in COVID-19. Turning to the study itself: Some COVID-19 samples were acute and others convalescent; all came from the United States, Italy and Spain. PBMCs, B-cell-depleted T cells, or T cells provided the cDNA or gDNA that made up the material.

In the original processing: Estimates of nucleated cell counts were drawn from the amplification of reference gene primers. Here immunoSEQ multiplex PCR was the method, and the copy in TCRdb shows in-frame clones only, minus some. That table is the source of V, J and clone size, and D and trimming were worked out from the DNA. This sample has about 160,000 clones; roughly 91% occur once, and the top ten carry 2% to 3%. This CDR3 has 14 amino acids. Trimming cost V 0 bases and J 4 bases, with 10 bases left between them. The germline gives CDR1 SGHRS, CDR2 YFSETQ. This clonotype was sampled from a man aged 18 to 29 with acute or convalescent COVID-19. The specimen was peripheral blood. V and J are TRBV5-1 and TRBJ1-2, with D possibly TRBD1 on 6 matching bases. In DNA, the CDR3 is TGCGCCAGCAGCTTGGCGCAGGGGAGCTATGGCTACACCTTC. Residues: CASSLAQGSYGYTF.